The source of this TCR beta chain is a study of blood T cell repertoires in COVID-19. With 6 bases clipped from V and 0 bases from J, the junction kept 3 bases outside the gene matches. CDR1 and CDR2 (germline): SGHTA, FQGTGA. The CDR3 covers 14 residues. Clones were sequenced by immunoSEQ multiplex PCR, and TCRdb holds only the in-frame ones, with some missing. The data hold 300,000 to 400,000 clones, with more than 70% observed a single time. The chain couples TRBV7-3 to TRBJ2-3; 7 nucleotides align to TRBD2. The source is a woman in her forties or fifties who had recovered from COVID-19. Material for sequencing was peripheral blood. CDR3 loop: CASSSLASTDTQYF. CDR3 bases: TGTGCCAGCAGTTCACTAGCGAGCACAGATACGCAGTATTTT. The variable domain in full, completed from reference TRBV7-3 and TRBJ2-3, reads GAGVSQTPSNKVTEKGKYVELRCDPISGHTALYWYRQSLGQGPEFLIYFQGTGAADDSGLPNDRFFAVRPEGSVSTLKIQRTERGDSAVYLCASSSLASTDTQYFGPGTRLTVL.